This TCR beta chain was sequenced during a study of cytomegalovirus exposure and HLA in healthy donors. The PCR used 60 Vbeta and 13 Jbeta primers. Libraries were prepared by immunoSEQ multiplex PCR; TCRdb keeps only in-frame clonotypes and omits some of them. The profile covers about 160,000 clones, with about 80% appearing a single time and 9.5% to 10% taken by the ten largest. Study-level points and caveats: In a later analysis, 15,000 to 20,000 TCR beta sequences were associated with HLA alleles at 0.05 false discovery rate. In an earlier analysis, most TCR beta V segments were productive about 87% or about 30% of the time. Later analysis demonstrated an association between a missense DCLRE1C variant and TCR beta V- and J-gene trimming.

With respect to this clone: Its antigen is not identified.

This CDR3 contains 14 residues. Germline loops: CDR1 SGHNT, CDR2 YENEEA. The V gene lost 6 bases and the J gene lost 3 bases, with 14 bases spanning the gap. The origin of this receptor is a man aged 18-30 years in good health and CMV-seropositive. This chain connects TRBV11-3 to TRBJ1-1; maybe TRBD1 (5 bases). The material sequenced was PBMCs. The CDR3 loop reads CASRSRGCDTEAFF. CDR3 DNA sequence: TGTGCCAGCAGGTCTAGGGGCTGTGACACTGAAGCTTTCTTT.